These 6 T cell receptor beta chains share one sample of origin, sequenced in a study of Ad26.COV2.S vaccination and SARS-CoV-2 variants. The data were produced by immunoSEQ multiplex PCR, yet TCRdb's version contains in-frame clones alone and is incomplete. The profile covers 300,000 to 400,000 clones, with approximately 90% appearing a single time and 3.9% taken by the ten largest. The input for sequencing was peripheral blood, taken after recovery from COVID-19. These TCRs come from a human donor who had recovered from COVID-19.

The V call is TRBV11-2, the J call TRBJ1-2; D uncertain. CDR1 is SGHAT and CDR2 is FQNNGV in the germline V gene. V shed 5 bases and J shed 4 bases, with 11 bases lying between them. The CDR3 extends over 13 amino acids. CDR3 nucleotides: TGTGCCAGCAGCCCCGGGATTTTCTATGGCTACACCTTC. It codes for CASSPGIFYGYTF.

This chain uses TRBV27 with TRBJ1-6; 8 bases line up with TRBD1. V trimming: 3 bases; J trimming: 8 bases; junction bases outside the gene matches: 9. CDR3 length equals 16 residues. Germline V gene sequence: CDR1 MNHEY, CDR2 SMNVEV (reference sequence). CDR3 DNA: TGTGCCAGCAGTTTTAGGCAGGGGGCGATTGATTCACCCCTCCACTTT. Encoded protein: CASSFRQGAIDSPLHF.

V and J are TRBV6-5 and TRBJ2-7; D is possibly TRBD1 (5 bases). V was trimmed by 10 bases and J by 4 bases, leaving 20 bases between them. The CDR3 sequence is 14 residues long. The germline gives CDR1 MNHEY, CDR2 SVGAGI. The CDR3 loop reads CATLPTATHYEQYF. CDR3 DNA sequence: TGTGCCACCCTACCGACAGCCACACATTACGAGCAGTACTTC.

This CDR3 is CASSATLGGGNTEAFF. In DNA, the CDR3 is TGTGCCAGCAGCGCCACATTAGGGGGTGGGAACACTGAAGCTTTCTTT. The V and J genes are TRBV9 and TRBJ1-1, with a weak D call TRBD1 (6 bases). Germline loops: CDR1 SGDLS, CDR2 YYNGEE. The CDR3 extends over 16 amino acids. Trimming took 3 bases from V and 1 from J, leaving 16 bases between them.

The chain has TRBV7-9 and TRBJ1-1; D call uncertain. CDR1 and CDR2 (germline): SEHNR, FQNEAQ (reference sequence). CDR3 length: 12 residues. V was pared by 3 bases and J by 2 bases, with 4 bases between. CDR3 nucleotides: TGTGCCAGCAGCTTTTTTAACACTGAAGCTTTCTTT. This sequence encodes CASSFFNTEAFF.

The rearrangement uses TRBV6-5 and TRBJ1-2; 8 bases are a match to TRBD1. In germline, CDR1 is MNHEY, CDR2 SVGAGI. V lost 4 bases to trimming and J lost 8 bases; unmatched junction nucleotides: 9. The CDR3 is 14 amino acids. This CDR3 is CASSSPWGTGGYTF. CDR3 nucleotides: TGTGCCAGCAGTTCCCCCTGGGGGACAGGCGGCTACACCTTC.